Listed here are 12 T cell receptor beta chains from one sample, sequenced in a study of T cell repertoires in cytomegalovirus infection. Each CDR3 protein is one row after TCRdb ran MiXCR on the reads. The sample gives 300,000 to 450,000 distinct CDR3 sequences, about a sixth of which show up once; under 9% is in the top ten. Sample: PBMCs. The receptors originated from a human donor in good health (CMV status not recorded). Some clones in this sample may be carry-over from other donors' samples.

This clonotype was found many times. The chain uses TRBV7-6 and TRBJ2-7; either TRBD1 or TRBD2 may supply D (5 bases each). CDR1 SGHVS and CDR2 FNYEAQ come from the germline V gene. The CDR3 sequence is 14 residues long. The V gene lost 4 bases and the J gene lost 0 bases, with 10 bases spanning the gap. CDR3 protein: CASSSTDYSYEQYF. The DNA of the CDR3 is TGTGCCAGCAGCTCGACAGACTACTCCTACGAGCAGTACTTC.

V usage is TRBV20-1 and J usage is TRBJ1-5; D not resolved. Germline V gene sequence: CDR1 DFQATT, CDR2 SNEGSKA (reference sequence). The CDR3 is 14 residues long. V was trimmed by 1 base and J by 2 bases, leaving 9 bases between them. The CDR3 nucleotides read TGCAGTGCTAGAGTTGGCAGGCGCAATCAGCCCCAGCATTTT. Translated: CSARVGRRNQPQHF.

This clonotype was picked up many times. CDR3 in DNA: TGTGCCAGCAGCCGTCTCCCTTGGGGCCAAGAGACCCAGTACTTC. It translates to CASSRLPWGQETQYF. The chain employs TRBV7-6 and TRBJ2-5; D not resolved. The CDR3 totals 15 residues. Germline V lookup: CDR1 SGHVS, CDR2 FNYEAQ. The V gene lost 5 bases and the J gene lost 1 base, with 14 bases spanning the gap.

This chain links TRBV7-9 with TRBJ2-7, with D perhaps being TRBD1 or TRBD2 (5 bases each). Germline V gives CDR1 SEHNR, CDR2 FQNEAQ (reference sequence). The CDR3 consists of 16 residues. Deletions cut 5 bases from V and 0 bases from J, with 17 bases between. In DNA form, the CDR3 reads TGTGCCAGCAGCCTAGGATTACGGGGCGTCTCCTACGAGCAGTACTTC. Its translation is CASSLGLRGVSYEQYF.

The chain uses TRBV20-1 and TRBJ2-1; D uncertain. Trimming stripped 2 bases from V and 7 bases from J, with 6 bases between. The CDR3 spans 11 residues. In germline, CDR1 is DFQATT, CDR2 SNEGSKA (reference sequence). Here the CDR3 reads CSARRRNEQFF. DNA for the CDR3: TGCAGTGCTAGAAGGCGGAATGAGCAGTTCTTC.

This clonotype showed up many times. V usage is TRBV7-6 and J usage is TRBJ1-1, with 7 bases matching TRBD1. Germline-derived CDR1 and CDR2 are SGHVS and FNYEAQ. V lost 0 bases and J lost 1; bases outside the gene matches: 2. This CDR3 contains 15 residues. The CDR3 bases are TGTGCCAGCAGCTTAGCGGAGGGGGCGAACACTGAAGCTTTCTTT. Translating gives CASSLAEGANTEAFF.

V is TRBV14 and J is TRBJ2-5; unclear D gene. Germline V gene lookup returns CDR1 SGHDN and CDR2 FVKESK. V gave up 0 bases and J gave up 1 base, with 6 bases separating them. There are 14 residues in the CDR3. The CDR3 reads CASSQDSVQETQYF. CDR3 in DNA: TGTGCCAGCAGCCAAGATTCTGTCCAAGAGACCCAGTACTTC.

The V call is TRBV9, the J call TRBJ2-3; 7 bases fit TRBD2. The CDR3 has 14 amino acids. J was trimmed by 5 bases and V by 2 bases; bases with no gene match: 5. Germline V gene sequence: CDR1 SGDLS, CDR2 YYNGEE. The CDR3 loop reads CASSVGGSGDTQYF. CDR3 DNA: TGTGCCAGCAGCGTCGGCGGGAGTGGAGATACGCAGTATTTT. Full variable domain (remainder filled in from reference TRBV9 and TRBJ2-3): DSGVTQTPKHLITATGQRVTLRCSPRSGDLSVYWYQQSLDQGLQFLIQYYNGEERAKGNILERFSAQQFPDLHSELNLSSLELGDSALYFCASSVGGSGDTQYFGPGTRLTVL.

The J gene is TRBJ2-3, the V gene TRBV5-4; 8 nucleotides agree with TRBD1. V shed 5 bases and J 2 bases; nucleotides not matched to a gene: 4. The germline V gene encodes CDR1 SGHNT and CDR2 YYREEE (reference sequence). CDR3 size: 14 residues. The CDR3 sequence is CASRPDRATDTQYF. The CDR3 DNA is TGTGCCAGCAGACCGGACAGGGCCACAGATACGCAGTATTTT. Supplemented by reference TRBV5-4 and TRBJ2-3, the full variable domain reads ETGVTQSPTHLIKTRGQQVTLRCSSQSGHNTVSWYQQALGQGPQFIFQYYREEENGRGNFPPRFSGLQFPNYSSELNVNALELDDSALYLCASRPDRATDTQYFGPGTRLTVL.

This clonotype showed up just a few times. The V and J genes are TRBV2 and TRBJ2-3, with TRBD2 matching over 8 bases. CDR3 length equals 18 residues. With V trimmed by 1 base and J by 3 bases, 12 bases remained unmatched. Germline V gene lookup returns CDR1 SNHLY and CDR2 FYNNEI. The CDR3 protein is CASSEEGGGPKRTDTQYF. The CDR3, as DNA: TGTGCCAGCAGTGAAGAAGGCGGGGGGCCGAAACGAACAGATACGCAGTATTTT.

The chain employs TRBV4-3 and TRBJ1-6; 7 bases line up with TRBD1. Germline V gene sequence: CDR1 LGHNA, CDR2 YSLEER. V lost 0 bases and J lost 14; bases outside the gene matches: 13. This CDR3 spans 16 amino acids. The CDR3 spells CASSQEWDSGFWALHF. CDR3 in DNA: TGCGCCAGCAGCCAAGAATGGGACAGCGGGTTTTGGGCCCTCCACTTT.

The chain employs TRBV2 and TRBJ2-7; D possibly corresponds to TRBD2 (5 bases). Germline loops: CDR1 SNHLY, CDR2 FYNNEI. Trimming cost V 10 bases and J 0 bases, with 16 bases left between them. There are 14 residues in the CDR3. The CDR3 protein is CATRARESSYEQYF. The CDR3 DNA follows: TGTGCCACCCGAGCTAGGGAGAGCTCCTACGAGCAGTACTTC.